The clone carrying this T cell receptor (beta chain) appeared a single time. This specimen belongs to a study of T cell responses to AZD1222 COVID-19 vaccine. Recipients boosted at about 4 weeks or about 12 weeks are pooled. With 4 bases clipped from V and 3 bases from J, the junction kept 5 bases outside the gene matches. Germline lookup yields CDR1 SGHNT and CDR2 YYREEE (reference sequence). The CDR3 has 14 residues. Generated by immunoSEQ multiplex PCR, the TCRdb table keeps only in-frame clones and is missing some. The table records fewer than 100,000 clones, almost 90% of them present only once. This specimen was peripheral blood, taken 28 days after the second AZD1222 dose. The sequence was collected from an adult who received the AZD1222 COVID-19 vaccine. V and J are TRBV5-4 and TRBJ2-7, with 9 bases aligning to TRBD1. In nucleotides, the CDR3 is TGTGCCAGCAGCCCCGGACAGGGGAGCTACGAGCAGTACTTC. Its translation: CASSPGQGSYEQYF.